Below, 20 T cell receptor beta chains from the same sample are listed, as sequenced in a study of identifying expanded T cells in peripheral blood (dated by TCRdb to about 2019). Library construction relied on the immunoSEQ multiplex PCR assay. TCRdb provides this immuneACCESS table in a form limited to in-frame rearrangements. Some clones are lacking; in checked studies, under half of them reflect an unresolved V gene, and why the rest are absent is not known. The sample table records approximately 90,000 clones; 85% to 90% of these occur just once. Of the sample, 3.5% to 5% is held by the ten largest clones. Sequencing was carried out using blood. The source is a person between 18 and 75 years old in good health.

The J gene is TRBJ1-1, the V gene TRBV10-3; D ambiguous. Trimming stripped 10 bases from V and 2 bases from J, with 20 bases between. CDR3 size: 15 residues. The germline gives CDR1 ENHRY, CDR2 SYGVKD. CDR3 in DNA: TGTGCCAGCCTAGCCTCCCATTCAGGAAACACTGAAGCTTTCTTT. It yields the protein CASLASHSGNTEAFF.

This clone was seen only a few times. The J gene is TRBJ2-1, the V gene TRBV6-4; D is possibly TRBD2 (7 bases). V lost 2 bases, J lost 5 bases, and 13 bases lay in between. Looked up from germline, CDR1 is MRHNA and CDR2 is SNTAGT. The CDR3 consists of 15 residues. The CDR3 coding sequence is TGTGCCAGCAGTGACGGGGAGGGGGGGAACAATGAGCAGTTCTTC. Its protein product is CASSDGEGGNNEQFF.

This rearrangement joins TRBV10-1 to TRBJ2-5, with 8 bases matching TRBD1. Germline V lookup: CDR1 WNHNN, CDR2 SYGVQD (reference sequence). The trim removed 5 bases at V and 3 bases at J, leaving 2 bases unmatched. This CDR3 region has 13 residues. DNA of the CDR3: TGCGCCAGCAGTTCGGACAGGGAAGAGACCCAGTACTTC. Amino acid sequence: CASSSDREETQYF.

The chain has TRBV7-2 and TRBJ1-1; 7 bases line up with TRBD1. Germline V gene data show CDR1 as SGHTA and CDR2 as FQGNSA. The CDR3 has 15 amino acids. V lost 5 bases to trimming and J lost 1 base; unmatched junction nucleotides: 7. The CDR3 region is CASSLQRQGNTEAFF. In DNA, the CDR3 is TGTGCCAGCAGCCTCCAACGACAGGGGAACACTGAAGCTTTCTTT.

The chain employs TRBV28 and TRBJ2-7, with 10 bases fitting TRBD1. CDR1 is MDHEN, CDR2 SYDVKM, per germline. V trimming: 4 bases; J trimming: 0 bases; junction bases outside the gene matches: 6. This CDR3 region has 16 residues. The CDR3 DNA follows: TGTGCCAGCAGTTCGCCGGGACAGGGGATCTCCTACGAGCAGTACTTC. Translating it yields CASSSPGQGISYEQYF.

The V gene is TRBV30, the J gene TRBJ2-1, with D perhaps TRBD1 or TRBD2 (5 bases each). CDR1 GTSNPN and CDR2 SVGIG come from the germline V gene (reference sequence). The V and J ends lost 3 bases and 0 bases respectively, with 15 bases between them. The CDR3 is 16 residues long. CDR3 nucleotide sequence: TGTGCCTGGAGAGAGACGACGAGGGGCTCCTACAATGAGCAGTTCTTC. This gives the protein CAWRETTRGSYNEQFF.

The chain uses TRBV6-5 and TRBJ1-1; D is unclear. The CDR3 is made up of 16 amino acids. V was pared by 0 bases and J by 8 bases, with 19 bases between. CDR1 MNHEY and CDR2 SVGAGI come from the germline V gene. DNA for the CDR3: TGTGCCAGCAGTTACTCGAGCAGGTTCCCCGAGCGGGAAGCTTTCTTT. This encodes CASSYSSRFPEREAFF.

The chain joins TRBV30 to TRBJ2-3; 11 bases map to TRBD2. CDR1 is GTSNPN, CDR2 SVGIG, per germline (reference sequence). The CDR3 spans 15 residues. V was pared by 4 bases and J by 0 bases, with 3 bases of the junction left unmatched. For the CDR3, the DNA is TGTGCCTGGACTAGCGGGGGGTATAGCACAGATACGCAGTATTTT. Encoded protein: CAWTSGGYSTDTQYF.

The chain is built from TRBV27 and TRBJ2-6, with TRBD1 matching over 9 bases. V gave up 7 bases and J gave up 2 bases; unmatched junction bases: 12. The germline V gene has CDR1 MNHEY and CDR2 SMNVEV (reference sequence). The CDR3 runs to 18 residues. In nucleotides, the CDR3 is TGTGCCAGCACAAAGGGAACAGGGGGCTTAGCTGGGGCCAACGTCCTGACTTTC. Its translation: CASTKGTGGLAGANVLTF.

This clone was found once. The gene calls are TRBV6-5 and TRBJ1-2, with 8 bases aligning to TRBD1. Germline-derived CDR1 and CDR2 are MNHEY and SVGAGI. Trimming cost V 6 bases and J 6 bases; bases outside gene matches: 9. The CDR3 spans 14 residues. The CDR3 is CASSRGTGADGYTF. The DNA of the CDR3 is TGTGCCAGCAGCCGGGGGACAGGAGCAGATGGCTACACCTTC.

The rearrangement uses TRBV5-4 and TRBJ2-2, with 10 bases identical to TRBD1. Germline CDR1 is SGHNT and CDR2 is YYREEE (reference sequence). The CDR3 spans 16 residues. The V segment lost 3 bases and the J segment 3 bases; nucleotides outside the gene matches: 5. DNA for the CDR3: TGTGCCAGCAGCTGGGGGGGGACAGGGGACACCGGGGAGCTGTTTTTT. The encoded protein is CASSWGGTGDTGELFF.

This chain links TRBV6-1 with TRBJ1-4, with D perhaps TRBD1 (5 bases). Germline V gives CDR1 MNHNS, CDR2 SASEGT. Trimming removed 0 bases from V and 5 bases from J, with 10 bases in between. This CDR3 region has 15 residues. The CDR3 spells CASSEADGGNEKLFF. CDR3 in DNA: TGTGCCAGCAGTGAAGCCGACGGGGGAAATGAAAAACTGTTTTTT.

This chain joins TRBV7-8 and TRBJ2-2, with 7 bases lining up with TRBD1. The CDR3 consists of 15 residues. V was clipped by 5 bases and J by 1 base; unmatched bases: 4. Germline-derived CDR1 and CDR2 are SGHVS and FQNEAQ. The CDR3 loop reads CASSGHRGNTGELFF. CDR3 DNA: TGTGCCAGCAGCGGTCACAGGGGGAACACCGGGGAGCTGTTTTTT. The full variable domain, completed using reference TRBV7-8 and TRBJ2-2, is GAGVSQSPRYKVAKRGQDVALRCDPISGHVSLFWYQQALGQGPEFLTYFQNEAQLDKSGLPSDRFFAERPEGSVSTLKIQRTQQEDSAVYLCASSGHRGNTGELFFGEGSRLTVL.

The gene calls are TRBV19 and TRBJ2-3; TRBD1 matches at 11 bases. Germline V gene data show CDR1 as LNHDA and CDR2 as SQIVND (reference sequence). The CDR3 is made up of 17 amino acids. Trimming cost V 5 bases and J 4 bases; bases outside gene matches: 11. CDR3 bases: TGTGCCAGTAGTTCCCCTGGACAGGGGGCAGCCCCAGATACGCAGTATTTT. Residues: CASSSPGQGAAPDTQYF.

V usage is TRBV2 and J usage is TRBJ2-7, with 9 bases fitting TRBD2. This CDR3 is built from 14 residues. The trim removed 8 bases at V and 3 bases at J, leaving 8 bases unmatched. Germline lookup yields CDR1 SNHLY and CDR2 FYNNEI. CDR3 sequence: CASRGREGLYEQYF. CDR3 DNA sequence: TGTGCCAGCCGGGGGCGGGAGGGCCTCTACGAGCAGTACTTC.

The chain links TRBV5-6 to TRBJ2-5; perhaps D is TRBD1 or TRBD2 (5 bases each). The CDR3 consists of 17 residues. V shed 3 bases and J shed 9 bases, with 27 bases lying between them. Per the germline V gene, CDR1 is SGHDT and CDR2 is YYEEEE. CDR3 in DNA: TGTGCCAGCAGCTCGCTCCCCGGGACGGACCCTTTTTTGGCCCAGTACTTC. The encoded protein is CASSSLPGTDPFLAQYF.

CDR3: CASSQSGSGETQYF. CDR3 coding DNA: TGTGCCAGCAGCCAAAGCGGGTCAGGAGAGACCCAGTACTTC. V usage is TRBV7-9 and J usage is TRBJ2-5, with D maybe TRBD2 (6 bases). This CDR3 comprises 14 residues. Germline V CDR1 and CDR2: SEHNR, FQNEAQ (reference sequence). Trimming removed 5 bases at V and 4 bases at J, with 14 bases between.

The chain combines TRBV7-3 with TRBJ2-3; D call uncertain. The CDR3 runs 14 residues. From germline, CDR1 is SGHTA and CDR2 FQGTGA. Trimming removed 1 base at V and 2 bases at J, with 7 bases between. CDR3 protein: CASSLRPFTDTQYF. The CDR3 region has the DNA TGTGCCAGCAGCTTAAGGCCGTTCACAGATACGCAGTATTTT.

This clone was observed a handful of times. The V call is TRBV28, the J call TRBJ2-7; 7 bases match TRBD2. V lost 4 bases to trimming and J lost 3 bases; unmatched junction nucleotides: 6. Germline CDR1 is MDHEN and CDR2 is SYDVKM. CDR3 size: 14 residues. The CDR3 here is CASSSGGGFYEQYF. CDR3 in DNA: TGTGCCAGCAGTTCCGGGGGAGGGTTCTACGAGCAGTACTTC.

This clone appeared once. This chain joins TRBV27 and TRBJ1-2; 7 nucleotides match TRBD1. The germline V gene encodes CDR1 MNHEY and CDR2 SMNVEV (reference sequence). The CDR3 is 13 amino acids. With 7 bases clipped from V and 3 bases from J, the junction kept 5 bases outside the gene matches. The CDR3 DNA is TGTGCCAGCAAACTCGACAGGGACTATGGCTACACCTTC. This encodes CASKLDRDYGYTF.